The 29 T cell receptor beta chains below all came from one sample that was sequenced in a study of blood T cell repertoires in COVID-19. Assay used: immunoSEQ multiplex PCR; TCRdb lists only in-frame clones, some missing. The sample records 270,000 or so clones, around 86% being singletons. Sequences were obtained from peripheral blood. The source of these receptors is a woman in her twenties or thirties with active or convalescent COVID-19.

Notes on this clone: In the same sample, other DNA sequences code for this CDR3. The chain has TRBV5-1 and TRBJ1-2; 9 nucleotides align to TRBD1. Looked up from germline, CDR1 is SGHRS and CDR2 is YFSETQ. The V segment lost 4 bases and the J segment 4 bases; nucleotides outside the gene matches: 5. The CDR3 is 14 residues long. The CDR3 DNA sequence: TGCGCCAGCAGCCCCGGACAGGGGTCCTATGGCTACACCTTC. Residues: CASSPGQGSYGYTF.

V and J are TRBV15 and TRBJ2-7, with a possible D match to TRBD1 (5 bases). CDR1 is LNHNV, CDR2 YYDKDF, per germline (reference sequence). There are 14 residues in the CDR3. The ends were cut back, 4 bases at V and 5 bases at J, with 15 bases in the middle. DNA for the CDR3: TGTGCCACCAGCAAGTTCCAGGGTCAGAACGAGCAGTACTTC. Translated, it gives CATSKFQGQNEQYF.

The chain recombines TRBV11-3 with TRBJ1-2; D gene unclear. V lost 5 bases, J lost 4 bases, and 23 bases lay in between. From germline, CDR1 is SGHNT and CDR2 YENEEA. The CDR3 totals 17 residues. The CDR3 loop is CASSVPETLAAGYGYTF. The DNA for the CDR3 is TGTGCCAGCAGCGTACCGGAGACCCTCGCGGCGGGCTATGGCTACACCTTC.

V and J are TRBV5-1 and TRBJ2-2; D ambiguous. The CDR3 contains 14 residues. V lost 0 bases and J 1 base, leaving 4 bases between the germline ends. Per the germline V gene, CDR1 is SGHRS and CDR2 is YFSETQ. CDR3 residues: CASSLAVNTGELFF. The CDR3 bases are TGCGCCAGCAGCTTGGCCGTGAACACCGGGGAGCTGTTTTTT.

This chain connects TRBV5-6 to TRBJ1-3; D is uncertain. The CDR3 spans 15 residues. Trimming cost V 0 bases and J 0 bases, with 7 bases left between them. Germline lookup yields CDR1 SGHDT and CDR2 YYEEEE. CDR3 amino acids: CASSLAGFSGNTIYF. In nucleotides, the CDR3 is TGTGCCAGCAGCTTGGCGGGGTTCTCTGGAAACACCATATATTTT.

The rearrangement joins TRBV10-3 to TRBJ1-5, with D unresolved. Germline CDR1 reads ENHRY; CDR2 reads SYGVKD. The V end was cut by 3 bases, the J end by 2 bases, with 8 bases between. This CDR3 is built from 14 residues. CDR3: CAISDSGGNQPQHF. As DNA, the CDR3 is TGTGCCATCAGTGACAGCGGGGGCAATCAGCCCCAGCATTTT.

This clone was seen more than once but under ten times. This chain uses TRBV5-6 with TRBJ2-5; D gene ambiguous. The CDR3 sequence is 12 residues long. The V end was cut by 1 base, the J end by 4 bases, with 5 bases between. Germline values: CDR1 SGHDT, CDR2 YYEEEE. In DNA form, the CDR3 reads TGTGCCAGCAGCTTGATCAGAGAGACCCAGTACTTC. The encoded protein is CASSLIRETQYF.

The V call is TRBV23-1, the J call TRBJ2-3; 7 nucleotides align to TRBD1. TRBV23-1 belongs to the ORF category, with a function that is uncertain. V gave up 4 bases and J gave up 2 bases; unmatched junction bases: 9. This CDR3 has 16 residues. DNA for the CDR3: TGCGCCAGCAGTCCCAAGGGACAGATTCCCACAGATACGCAGTATTTT. It codes for CASSPKGQIPTDTQYF.

This sequence joins TRBV2 and TRBJ1-1; no definite D call. Trimming took off 5 bases at V and 1 base at J, with 8 bases between the two ends. The CDR3 length is 13 residues. Looked up from germline, CDR1 is SNHLY and CDR2 is FYNNEI. Here the CDR3 DNA reads TGTGCCAGCAGTCCGACAACGAACACTGAAGCTTTCTTT. Translated: CASSPTTNTEAFF.

The chain is built from TRBV15 and TRBJ2-2; 8 positions match TRBD1. Germline-derived CDR1 and CDR2 are LNHNV and YYDKDF (reference sequence). The CDR3 consists of 14 residues. With 5 bases clipped from V and 7 bases from J, the junction kept 6 bases outside the gene matches. The CDR3 sequence: CATSSGQGDGELFF. For the CDR3, the DNA is TGTGCCACCAGCTCAGGACAGGGCGACGGGGAGCTGTTTTTT.

The chain is built from TRBV5-1 and TRBJ2-2; 8 nucleotides align to TRBD1. The CDR3 contains 16 residues. The J segment lost 1 base and the V segment lost 3 bases, leaving 5 bases of the junction unmatched. Germline V gene lookup returns CDR1 SGHRS and CDR2 YFSETQ. The DNA for the CDR3 is TGCGCCAGCAGCTCCCTAGGACAGGGGAACACCGGGGAGCTGTTTTTT. It specifies CASSSLGQGNTGELFF.

The V gene is TRBV29-1, the J gene TRBJ2-5; 12 bases are a match to TRBD2. CDR1 SQVTM and CDR2 ANQGSEA come from the germline V gene. V was clipped by 6 bases and J by 4 bases; unmatched bases: 9. This CDR3 has 15 residues. CDR3 in amino acids: CSVAQTSGGLETQYF. The CDR3 nucleotides are TGCAGCGTCGCCCAAACTAGCGGGGGGCTAGAGACCCAGTACTTC.

V usage is TRBV7-9 and J usage is TRBJ1-2; 9 nucleotides match TRBD1. Germline-derived CDR1 and CDR2 are SEHNR and FQNEAQ (reference sequence). The CDR3 totals 15 residues. V trimming: 4 bases; J trimming: 2 bases; junction bases outside the gene matches: 5. CDR3 in amino acids: CASSSRTGANYGYTF. CDR3 in DNA: TGTGCCAGCAGCTCCCGGACAGGGGCCAACTATGGCTACACCTTC.

This chain uses TRBV7-2 with TRBJ1-6; no definite D call. Germline V gene sequence: CDR1 SGHTA, CDR2 FQGNSA. This CDR3 contains 13 residues. The V end was cut by 4 bases, the J end by 7 bases, with 8 bases between. This chain's CDR3 is CASSWTGNSPLHF. CDR3 DNA: TGTGCCAGCAGCTGGACGGGAAATTCACCCCTCCACTTT.

The V and J genes are TRBV20-1 and TRBJ1-1; D gene unclear. This CDR3 has 13 amino acids. The germline V gene has CDR1 DFQATT and CDR2 SNEGSKA (reference sequence). Trimming stripped 3 bases from V and 4 bases from J, with 12 bases between. The CDR3 sequence is CSASRGQTTEAFF. The CDR3 region has the DNA TGCAGTGCTAGTAGAGGGCAGACCACTGAAGCTTTCTTT.

This clone is a singleton in its sample. The chain carries TRBV24-1 and TRBJ2-3, with D maybe TRBD1 (6 bases). The CDR3 extends over 16 amino acids. CDR1 is KGHDR, CDR2 SFDVKD, per germline. Trimming took off 3 bases at V and 0 bases at J, with 12 bases between the two ends. In nucleotides, the CDR3 is TGTGCCACCAGTGATCCGAGGGGGTTTAGCACAGATACGCAGTATTTT. Its translation is CATSDPRGFSTDTQYF.

The rearrangement joins TRBV4-1 to TRBJ2-7; 8 positions agree with TRBD1. Looked up from germline, CDR1 is MGHRA and CDR2 is YSYEKL. V gave up 4 bases and J gave up 5 bases; unmatched junction bases: 10. The CDR3 covers 15 residues. The CDR3 DNA reads TGCGCCAGCAGCCGAGCGTTCCAGGGGGCCCACGAGCAGTACTTC. Amino acids: CASSRAFQGAHEQYF.

This clone has only a few counts. The chain couples TRBV9 to TRBJ2-7, with TRBD1 matching 11 bases. This CDR3 spans 16 amino acids. The germline CDR1 and CDR2 sequences are SGDLS and YYNGEE. The junction had 6 bases not matched to a gene; V was cut back by 1 base and J by 3 bases. The CDR3: CASSVQGQGVLYEQYF. The CDR3 DNA reads as TGTGCCAGCAGCGTACAGGGACAGGGGGTCCTCTACGAGCAGTACTTC.

This clone was seen more than once but under ten times. The CDR3 spells CASSLGVQPQHF. CDR3 sequence (DNA): TGTGCCAGCAGTCTGGGAGTTCAGCCCCAGCATTTT. This chain links TRBV25-1 with TRBJ1-5; D gene uncertain. Germline V lookup: CDR1 MGHDK, CDR2 SYGVNS. Trimming took off 5 bases at V and 6 bases at J, with 8 bases between the two ends. CDR3 length equals 12 residues.

The rearrangement uses TRBV5-1 and TRBJ2-3; 7 bases align to TRBD2. V was clipped by 2 bases and J by 0 bases; unmatched bases: 6. Germline V gene data show CDR1 as SGHRS and CDR2 as YFSETQ. The CDR3 has 16 amino acids. The CDR3 nucleotides read TGCGCCAGCAGCTTTGGGCTAGCGGCTAGCACAGATACGCAGTATTTT. Residues: CASSFGLAASTDTQYF. The variable domain in full, with the rest retrieved from reference TRBV5-1 and TRBJ2-3, is KAGVTQTPRYLIKTRGQQVTLSCSPISGHRSVSWYQQTPGQGLQFLFEYFSETQRNKGNFPGRFSGRQFSNSRSEMNVSTLELGDSALYLCASSFGLAASTDTQYFGPGTRLTVL.

The chain couples TRBV2 to TRBJ2-3; a weak D match, TRBD2 (6 bases). V was pared by 5 bases and J by 0 bases, with 15 bases between. Germline V gene sequence: CDR1 SNHLY, CDR2 FYNNEI. The CDR3 sequence is 16 residues long. CDR3 nucleotides: TGTGCCAGCAGTTCTCCGCACGGGGGTAGCACAGATACGCAGTATTTT. Translation: CASSSPHGGSTDTQYF.

This chain uses TRBV28 with TRBJ2-5; possibly TRBD1 for D (6 bases). This CDR3 is built from 15 residues. The germline CDR1 and CDR2 sequences are MDHEN and SYDVKM. V was trimmed by 2 bases and J by 5 bases, leaving 15 bases between them. The CDR3 here is CASSLVRRGEETQYF. CDR3 sequence (DNA): TGTGCCAGCAGTTTAGTCCGCAGGGGTGAGGAGACCCAGTACTTC.

V gene TRBV20-1 combines with J gene TRBJ2-5; the D is unclear. Trimming cost V 3 bases and J 5 bases, with 13 bases left between them. Germline lookup yields CDR1 DFQATT and CDR2 SNEGSKA (reference sequence). The CDR3 length is 13 residues. CDR3 in DNA: TGCAGTGCTAGTCCCCCAGGTCGGGAGACCCAGTACTTC. Translated, it gives CSASPPGRETQYF.

The chain carries TRBV18 and TRBJ1-2; 8 positions agree with TRBD1. This CDR3 is built from 14 residues. Germline V lookup: CDR1 KGHSH, CDR2 LQKENI. V shed 3 bases and J 6 bases; nucleotides not matched to a gene: 6. CDR3 in amino acids: CASSPTDRDNGYTF. CDR3 nucleotides: TGTGCCAGCTCACCGACGGACAGGGACAATGGCTACACCTTC.

The V and J genes are TRBV3-1 (or the pseudogene TRBV3-2) and TRBJ2-2; D might be TRBD2 (5 bases). This CDR3 comprises 16 residues. Looked up from germline, CDR1 is LGHDT and CDR2 is YNNKEL (reference sequence). The V end was cut by 0 bases, the J end by 6 bases, with 14 bases between. The DNA of the CDR3 is TGTGCCAGCAGCCAAGATGTCGGGGTGGGTCCCGGGGAGCTGTTTTTT. Residues: CASSQDVGVGPGELFF.

The chain has TRBV7-8 and TRBJ1-5; 7 bases agree with TRBD1. The V and J ends lost 4 bases and 6 bases, in that order; junction bases with no gene match: 12. The CDR3 spans 16 residues. CDR1 is SGHVS and CDR2 is FQNEAQ in the germline V gene. CDR3 residues: CASSSLPGQTLQPQHF. In nucleotides, the CDR3 is TGTGCCAGCAGCTCTCTTCCGGGACAGACTCTTCAGCCCCAGCATTTT.

V gene TRBV4-3 combines with J gene TRBJ1-2; 10 nucleotides agree with TRBD1. The CDR3 covers 18 residues. Germline CDR1 LGHNA, CDR2 YSLEER. V trimming: 4 bases; J trimming: 6 bases; junction bases outside the gene matches: 17. CDR3 nucleotide sequence: TGCGCCAGCAGCCGAACTATCGGACAGGGGGTTGGGTTTGATGGCTACACCTTC. Translation: CASSRTIGQGVGFDGYTF.

The chain recombines TRBV20-1 with TRBJ2-7, with D perhaps matching TRBD1 (5 bases). CDR1 and CDR2 from the germline V gene are DFQATT and SNEGSKA (reference sequence). Between the trimmed V and J ends, which lost 7 bases and 3 bases, there was a span of 10 bases. The CDR3 sequence is 11 residues long. The CDR3 DNA sequence: TGCAGTGTGGGCCAGGGCTACGAGCAGTACTTC. Amino acid sequence: CSVGQGYEQYF.

V is TRBV11-3 and J is TRBJ2-2, with 9 nucleotides matching TRBD1. Germline V gene lookup returns CDR1 SGHNT and CDR2 YENEEA. The V gene end was trimmed by 5 bases and the J gene end by 4 bases; junction bases not matched to a gene: 5. There are 15 residues in the CDR3. The CDR3 DNA reads TGTGCCAGCAGCCCGGGACAGGGTTCCACCGGGGAGCTGTTTTTT. Protein sequence: CASSPGQGSTGELFF.